This T cell receptor beta chain comes out of a study of OX40 agonist ivuxolimab in advanced cancers. Trimming took 10 bases from V and 4 from J; bases not matched to a gene: 14. The CDR3 is made up of 16 amino acids. The germline gives CDR1 SGHVS, CDR2 FQNEAQ. Libraries were prepared by immunoSEQ multiplex PCR; TCRdb keeps only in-frame clonotypes and omits some of them. The data hold fewer than 90,000 clones, with more than 85% observed a single time. The sequence was obtained from an adult with an advanced solid tumor such as melanoma, head and neck, liver or kidney cancer. This chain uses TRBV7-8 with TRBJ2-2; 8 bases are a match to TRBD2. The material sequenced was CD4+ or CD8+ T cells sorted from blood, taken in a trial of the OX40 agonist ivuxolimab. The chain's CDR3 is CATYPRGGLVTGELFF. CDR3 bases: TGTGCCACCTACCCTCGGGGGGGGCTCGTCACCGGGGAGCTGTTTTTT. Looking up the rest from reference TRBV7-8 and TRBJ2-2 gives the full variable domain: GAGVSQSPRYKVAKRGQDVALRCDPISGHVSLFWYQQALGQGPEFLTYFQNEAQLDKSGLPSDRFFAERPEGSVSTLKIQRTQQEDSAVYLCATYPRGGLVTGELFFGEGSRLTVL.